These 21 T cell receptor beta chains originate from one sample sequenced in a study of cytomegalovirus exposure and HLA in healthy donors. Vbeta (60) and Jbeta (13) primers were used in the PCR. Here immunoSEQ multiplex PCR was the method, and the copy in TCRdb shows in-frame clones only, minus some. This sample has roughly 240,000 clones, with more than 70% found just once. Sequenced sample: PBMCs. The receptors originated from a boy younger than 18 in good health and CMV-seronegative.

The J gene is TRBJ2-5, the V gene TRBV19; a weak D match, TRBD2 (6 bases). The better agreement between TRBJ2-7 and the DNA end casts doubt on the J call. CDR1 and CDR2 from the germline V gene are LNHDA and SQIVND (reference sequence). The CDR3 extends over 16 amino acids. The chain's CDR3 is CASSPRLGALTYEQYF. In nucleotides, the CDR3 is TGTGCCAGTAGTCCGCGACTAGGGGCGCTAACATACGAGCAGTACTTC.

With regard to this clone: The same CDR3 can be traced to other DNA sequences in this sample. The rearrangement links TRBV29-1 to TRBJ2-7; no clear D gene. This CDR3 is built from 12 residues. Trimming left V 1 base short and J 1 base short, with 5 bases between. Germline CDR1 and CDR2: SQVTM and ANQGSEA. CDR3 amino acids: CSVEGASYEQYF. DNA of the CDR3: TGCAGCGTTGAAGGGGCTTCCTACGAGCAGTACTTC.

In DNA, the CDR3 is TGTGCCAGCAGCTCCAAGACAGGGTCGGGGAACACTGAAGCTTTCTTT. It specifies CASSSKTGSGNTEAFF. The chain combines TRBV13 with TRBJ1-1; 7 nucleotides agree with TRBD1. V lost 4 bases, J lost 1 base, and 9 bases stayed unmatched. Germline V CDR1 and CDR2: PRHDT, FYEKMQ (reference sequence). The CDR3 has 16 amino acids.

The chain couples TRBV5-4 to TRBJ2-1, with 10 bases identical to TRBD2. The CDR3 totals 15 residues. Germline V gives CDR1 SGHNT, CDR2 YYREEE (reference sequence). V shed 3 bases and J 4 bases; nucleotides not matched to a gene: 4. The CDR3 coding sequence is TGTGCCAGCAGCTCTGAGCGGGGGGGATACAATGAGCAGTTCTTC. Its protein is CASSSERGGYNEQFF.

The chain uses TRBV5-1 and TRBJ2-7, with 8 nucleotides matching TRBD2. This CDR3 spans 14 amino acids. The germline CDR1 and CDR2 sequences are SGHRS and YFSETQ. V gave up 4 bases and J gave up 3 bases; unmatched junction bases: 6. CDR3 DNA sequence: TGCGCCAGCAGCAGTAATAGCGGGATCTACGAGCAGTACTTC. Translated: CASSSNSGIYEQYF.

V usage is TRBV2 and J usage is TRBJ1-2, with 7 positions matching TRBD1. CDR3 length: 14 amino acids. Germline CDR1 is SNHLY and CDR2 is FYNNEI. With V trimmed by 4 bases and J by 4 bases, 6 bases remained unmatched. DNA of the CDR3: TGTGCCAGCAGTGCCCAGGGGGGCGCCTATGGCTACACCTTC. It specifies CASSAQGGAYGYTF.

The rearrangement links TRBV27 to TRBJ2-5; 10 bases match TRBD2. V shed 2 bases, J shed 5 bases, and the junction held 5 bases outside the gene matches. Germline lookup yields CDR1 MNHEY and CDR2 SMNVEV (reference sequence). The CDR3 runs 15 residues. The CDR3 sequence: CASSLTTSGEETQYF. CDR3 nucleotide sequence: TGTGCCAGCAGTTTAACAACTAGCGGGGAGGAGACCCAGTACTTC.

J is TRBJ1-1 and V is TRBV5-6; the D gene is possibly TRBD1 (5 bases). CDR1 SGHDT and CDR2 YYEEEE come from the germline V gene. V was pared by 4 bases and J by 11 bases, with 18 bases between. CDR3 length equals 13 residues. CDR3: CASSEVVEQAAFF. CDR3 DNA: TGTGCCAGCAGCGAAGTCGTGGAACAGGCGGCTTTCTTT.

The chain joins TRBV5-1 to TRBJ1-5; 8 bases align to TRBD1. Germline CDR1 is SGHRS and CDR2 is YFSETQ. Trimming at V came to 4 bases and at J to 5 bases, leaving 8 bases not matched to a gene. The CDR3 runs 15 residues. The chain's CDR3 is CASSKGTGRDQPQHF. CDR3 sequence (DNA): TGCGCCAGCAGCAAGGGGACAGGAAGGGATCAGCCCCAGCATTTT.

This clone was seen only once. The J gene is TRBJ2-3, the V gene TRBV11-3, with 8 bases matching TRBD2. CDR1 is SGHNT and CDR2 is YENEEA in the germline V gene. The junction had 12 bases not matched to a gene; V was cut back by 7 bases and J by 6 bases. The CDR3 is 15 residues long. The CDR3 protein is CASKANVAGPDTQYF. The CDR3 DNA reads TGTGCCAGCAAGGCTAATGTAGCGGGACCGGATACGCAGTATTTT.

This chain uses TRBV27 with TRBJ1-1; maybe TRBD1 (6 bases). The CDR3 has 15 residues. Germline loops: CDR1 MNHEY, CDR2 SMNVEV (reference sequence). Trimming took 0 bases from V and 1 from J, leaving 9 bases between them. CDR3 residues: CASSLSTTGNTEAFF. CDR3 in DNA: TGTGCCAGCAGTTTATCGACGACAGGGAACACTGAAGCTTTCTTT.

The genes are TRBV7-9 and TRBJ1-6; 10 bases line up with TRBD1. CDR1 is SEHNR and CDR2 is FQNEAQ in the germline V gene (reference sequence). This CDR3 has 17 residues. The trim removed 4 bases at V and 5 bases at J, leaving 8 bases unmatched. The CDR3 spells CASSSPRTGGHNSPLHF. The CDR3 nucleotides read TGTGCCAGCAGCTCCCCCAGGACAGGGGGTCATAATTCACCCCTCCACTTT.

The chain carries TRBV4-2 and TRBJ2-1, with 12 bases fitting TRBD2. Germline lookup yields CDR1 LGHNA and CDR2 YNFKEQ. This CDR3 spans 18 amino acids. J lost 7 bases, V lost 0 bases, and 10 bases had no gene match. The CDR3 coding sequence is TGTGCCAGCAGCCAAGATAGGGCTAGCGGGAGGGAAAGGAATGAGCAGTTCTTC. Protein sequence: CASSQDRASGRERNEQFF.

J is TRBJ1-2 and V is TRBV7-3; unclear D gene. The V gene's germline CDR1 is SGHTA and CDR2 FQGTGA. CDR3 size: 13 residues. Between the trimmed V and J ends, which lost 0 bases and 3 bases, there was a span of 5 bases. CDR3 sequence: CASSLTADYGYTF. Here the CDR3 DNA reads TGTGCCAGCAGCTTAACGGCAGACTATGGCTACACCTTC.

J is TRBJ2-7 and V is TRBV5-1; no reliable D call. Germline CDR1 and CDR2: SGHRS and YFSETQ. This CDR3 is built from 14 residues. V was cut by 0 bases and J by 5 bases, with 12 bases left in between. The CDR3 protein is CASSLVAEKHEQYF. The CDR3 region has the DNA TGCGCCAGCAGCTTGGTTGCGGAGAAGCACGAGCAGTACTTC.

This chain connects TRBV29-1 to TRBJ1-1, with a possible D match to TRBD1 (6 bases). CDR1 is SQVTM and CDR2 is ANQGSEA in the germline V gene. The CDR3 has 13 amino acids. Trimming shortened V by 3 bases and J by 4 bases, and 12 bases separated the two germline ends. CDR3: CSVDSGAGTEAFF. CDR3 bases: TGCAGCGTTGATTCAGGGGCCGGCACTGAAGCTTTCTTT.

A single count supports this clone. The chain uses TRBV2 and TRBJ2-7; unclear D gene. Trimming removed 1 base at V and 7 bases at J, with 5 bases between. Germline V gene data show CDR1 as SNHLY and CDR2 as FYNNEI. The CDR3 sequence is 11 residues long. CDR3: CASSEGLEQYF. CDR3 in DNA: TGTGCCAGCAGTGAAGGACTGGAGCAGTACTTC. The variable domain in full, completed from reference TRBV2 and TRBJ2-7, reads EPEVTQTPSHQVTQMGQEVILRCVPISNHLYFYWYRQILGQKVEFLVSFYNNEISEKSEIFDDQFSVERPDGSNFTLKIRSTKLEDSAMYFCASSEGLEQYFGPGTRLTVT.

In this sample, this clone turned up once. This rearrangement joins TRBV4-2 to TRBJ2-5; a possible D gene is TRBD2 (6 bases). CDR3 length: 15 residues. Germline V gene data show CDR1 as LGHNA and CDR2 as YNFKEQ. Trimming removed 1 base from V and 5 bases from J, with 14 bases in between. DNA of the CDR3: TGTGCCAGCAGCCAAGGGGGCGGGGTAATGGAGACCCAGTACTTC. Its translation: CASSQGGGVMETQYF.

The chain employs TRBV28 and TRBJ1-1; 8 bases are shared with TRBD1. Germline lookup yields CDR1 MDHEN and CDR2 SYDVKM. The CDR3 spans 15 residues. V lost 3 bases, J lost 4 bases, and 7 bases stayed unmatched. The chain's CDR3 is CASSFLGQGTTEAFF. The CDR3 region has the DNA TGTGCCAGCAGTTTCCTTGGACAGGGAACCACTGAAGCTTTCTTT.

CDR3 amino acids: CAWSRQGEKLFF. CDR3 bases: TGTGCCTGGAGTAGGCAGGGCGAAAAACTGTTTTTT. The chain uses TRBV30 and TRBJ1-4; maybe TRBD1 (5 bases). V was pared by 2 bases and J by 8 bases, with 9 bases between. The CDR3 is 12 residues long. CDR1 GTSNPN and CDR2 SVGIG come from the germline V gene (reference sequence). Drawing the rest from reference TRBV30 and TRBJ1-4, the complete variable domain is SQTIHQWPATLVQPVGSPLSLECTVEGTSNPNLYWYRQAAGRGLQLLFYSVGIGQISSEVPQNLSASRPQDRQFILSSKKLLLSDSGFYLCAWSRQGEKLFFGSGTQLSVL.

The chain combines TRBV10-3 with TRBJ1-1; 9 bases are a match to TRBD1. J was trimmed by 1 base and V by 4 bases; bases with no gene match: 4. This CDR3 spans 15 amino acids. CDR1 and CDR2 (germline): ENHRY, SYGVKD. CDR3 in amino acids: CAISGRDRENTEAFF. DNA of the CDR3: TGTGCCATCAGTGGGAGGGACAGGGAGAACACTGAAGCTTTCTTT.